This T cell receptor beta chain was recorded in a study of T cell responses to AZD1222 COVID-19 vaccine. The study's findings and limits: Repertoire samples came only from after the peak T cell response. Reportedly, close to half of spike-specific TCRs are directed against unmutated variant regions. Donors, mostly white British, included more females; clonal diversity was possibly underestimated.

V gave up 0 bases and J gave up 5 bases; unmatched junction bases: 10. This CDR3 region has 17 residues. Germline CDR1 and CDR2: SGDLS and YYNGEE. As to this clone: The antigen is not known.

Sequencing used immunoSEQ multiplex PCR; TCRdb keeps in-frame clones, though not all of them. The sample consists of approximately 68,000 clones, around 89% of them appearing once. The sample was peripheral blood, taken 28 days after the second dose of the MenACWY control vaccine. The V gene is TRBV9, the J gene TRBJ2-5; 10 bases fit TRBD2. This receptor was taken from an adult who received the MenACWY meningococcal vaccine as a control. CDR3 loop: CASSVGTSGNSGETQYF. CDR3 bases: TGTGCCAGCAGCGTAGGGACTAGCGGCAATTCGGGGGAGACCCAGTACTTC.